The 16 T cell receptor beta chains below were found in one sample sequenced in a study of blood T cell repertoires in COVID-19. The repertoire was sequenced with immunoSEQ multiplex PCR; TCRdb's copy has only in-frame clones and lacks some. The top ten clones hold roughly 7.5% of a sample with roughly 29,000 clones, roughly 80% of them seen once. Sequencing input: peripheral blood. Source of these receptors: a woman aged 65 to 85 with active or convalescent COVID-19.

V and J are TRBV27 and TRBJ1-2, with a possible D match to TRBD1 (6 bases). The germline CDR1 and CDR2 sequences are MNHEY and SMNVEV (reference sequence). CDR3 length equals 15 residues. V was cut by 5 bases and J by 5 bases, with 18 bases left in between. The DNA of the CDR3 is TGTGCCAGCAGTCCAGGACAGCGAGCCTCTTATGGCTACACCTTC. This sequence encodes CASSPGQRASYGYTF.

For this clone: Additional DNA sequences in this sample encode the identical CDR3. V and J are TRBV27 and TRBJ1-1; a possible D gene is TRBD1 (5 bases). Trimming left V 2 bases short and J 0 bases short, with 7 bases between. The germline V gene has CDR1 MNHEY and CDR2 SMNVEV (reference sequence). CDR3 length equals 14 residues. CDR3 sequence: CASSLNRMNTEAFF. The CDR3 coding sequence is TGTGCCAGCAGTTTAAACAGGATGAACACTGAAGCTTTCTTT.

This clone was counted only a few times. V and J are TRBV20-1 and TRBJ2-1; 7 bases match TRBD1. With V trimmed by 6 bases and J by 9 bases, 5 bases remained unmatched. Germline V gene sequence: CDR1 DFQATT, CDR2 SNEGSKA (reference sequence). This CDR3 is built from 11 residues. Written as DNA, the CDR3 is TGCAGTGCCCACAGGGGAGCTGAGCAGTTCTTC. It is translated as CSAHRGAEQFF.

This clone was seen only a few times. The chain combines TRBV6-4 with TRBJ1-5; 7 bases match TRBD1. V gave up 9 bases and J gave up 6 bases; unmatched junction bases: 8. The length of the CDR3 is 13 residues. Germline loops: CDR1 MRHNA, CDR2 SNTAGT. The CDR3 DNA is TGTGCCAGGCATAGACAGGGTATTCAGCCCCAGCATTTT. Translated: CARHRQGIQPQHF.

V is TRBV7-2 and J is TRBJ2-5; 10 bases agree with TRBD2. V shed 4 bases and J 5 bases; nucleotides not matched to a gene: 7. The CDR3 sequence is 15 residues long. CDR1 and CDR2 (germline): SGHTA, FQGNSA. The CDR3 reads CASSYLAGGEETQYF. The CDR3 coding sequence is TGTGCCAGCAGCTATTTAGCGGGGGGAGAGGAGACCCAGTACTTC.

This clone showed up just a few times. The genes are TRBV2 and TRBJ2-3, with 14 bases matching TRBD2. The CDR3 is 18 amino acids. The germline V gene encodes CDR1 SNHLY and CDR2 FYNNEI. The V gene end was trimmed by 6 bases and the J gene end by 6 bases; junction bases not matched to a gene: 14. The CDR3 protein is CASRPGLAGVRGGDTQYF. The CDR3 DNA follows: TGTGCCAGCAGACCGGGACTAGCGGGAGTAAGGGGCGGGGATACGCAGTATTTT.

The chain recombines TRBV7-8 with TRBJ2-7, with 10 bases aligning to TRBD1. This CDR3 comprises 14 residues. The germline V gene encodes CDR1 SGHVS and CDR2 FQNEAQ. Losses at the gene ends were 3 bases for V and 2 bases for J; bases not matched to a gene: 1. The DNA of the CDR3 is TGTGCCAGCAGCTTGGGGACAGGGGCCTACGAGCAGTACTTC. Translated, it gives CASSLGTGAYEQYF.

The table lists this clone with a few counts. For the CDR3, the DNA is TGCGCCAGCAGCCAGCTTGGAAGCGGGAGGACGCAAGAGACCCAGTACTTC. Translating gives CASSQLGSGRTQETQYF. The V gene is TRBV5-1, the J gene TRBJ2-5; 9 nucleotides agree with TRBD2. V was pared by 4 bases and J by 2 bases, with 12 bases of the junction left unmatched. The germline CDR1 and CDR2 sequences are SGHRS and YFSETQ. The CDR3 runs to 17 residues.

This chain uses TRBV19 with TRBJ1-2, with 7 bases fitting TRBD1. The V segment lost 2 bases and the J segment 1 base; nucleotides outside the gene matches: 4. There are 15 residues in the CDR3. Per the germline V gene, CDR1 is LNHDA and CDR2 is SQIVND (reference sequence). This chain's CDR3 is CASSIQGDFNYGYTF. In DNA, the CDR3 is TGTGCCAGTAGTATACAGGGGGACTTTAACTATGGCTACACCTTC.

V usage is TRBV19 and J usage is TRBJ1-2; D is possibly TRBD1 (5 bases). The CDR3 covers 15 residues. V was cut by 4 bases and J by 4 bases, with 16 bases left in between. Germline loops: CDR1 LNHDA, CDR2 SQIVND (reference sequence). The DNA for the CDR3 is TGTGCCAGTAGTAGATACACTACAGGCAGCTATGGCTACACCTTC. Protein sequence: CASSRYTTGSYGYTF. Combining the CDR3 with reference TRBV19 and TRBJ1-2 gives the whole variable domain DGGITQSPKYLFRKEGQNVTLSCEQNLNHDAMYWYRQDPGQGLRLIYYSQIVNDFQKGDIAEGYSVSREKKESFPLTVTSAQKNPTAFYLCASSRYTTGSYGYTFGSGTRLTVV.

The V call is TRBV7-2, the J call TRBJ2-4; D possibly corresponds to TRBD2 (5 bases). The CDR3 length is 11 residues. Germline CDR1 reads SGHTA; CDR2 reads FQGNSA. With 5 bases removed from V and 7 bases from J, the gap between germline ends came to 6 bases. The CDR3 loop is CASSEGNIQYF. In nucleotides, the CDR3 is TGTGCCAGCAGCGAGGGCAACATTCAGTACTTC.

V and J are TRBV10-2 and TRBJ1-5; 7 bases match TRBD1. The V and J ends lost 6 bases and 10 bases, in that order; junction bases with no gene match: 6. The CDR3 is 12 residues long. The germline V gene has CDR1 WSHSY and CDR2 SAAADI. The CDR3 DNA reads TGCGCCAGCAGCCCCCACAGGGGCCCCCAGCATTTT. Its protein product is CASSPHRGPQHF.

V usage is TRBV7-9 and J usage is TRBJ2-3; D is perhaps TRBD1 (5 bases). CDR3 size: 13 residues. Trimming removed 4 bases at V and 10 bases at J, with 15 bases between. Germline CDR1 SEHNR, CDR2 FQNEAQ (reference sequence). CDR3 in amino acids: CASSSTGAVAQYF. CDR3 nucleotide sequence: TGTGCCAGCAGCTCAACAGGTGCCGTGGCGCAGTATTTT.

The V call is TRBV12-3 or TRBV12-4, the J call TRBJ1-1, with D possibly being TRBD1 (5 bases). The CDR3 runs to 13 residues. The V end lost 6 bases, the J end lost 1 base, and 9 bases lay between the germline ends. CDR3: CASRLQENTEAFF. In nucleotides, the CDR3 is TGTGCCAGCAGGCTACAGGAGAACACTGAAGCTTTCTTT.

The V call is TRBV15, the J call TRBJ2-7, with D possibly matching TRBD2 (5 bases). Germline V lookup: CDR1 LNHNV, CDR2 YYDKDF (reference sequence). The CDR3 spans 15 residues. Trimming removed 0 bases from V and 2 bases from J, with 11 bases in between. The CDR3 sequence is CATSREGSGTYEQYF. CDR3 sequence (DNA): TGTGCCACCAGCAGAGAGGGATCGGGGACCTACGAGCAGTACTTC.

This chain uses TRBV6-2 or TRBV6-3 with TRBJ2-5; TRBD2 might be the D (5 bases). CDR1 MNHEY and CDR2 SVGEGT come from the germline V gene. The CDR3 runs 15 residues. The V gene lost 2 bases and the J gene lost 0 bases, with 10 bases spanning the gap. CDR3 coding DNA: TGTGCCAGCAGTTACCCTCGGAGGTACCAAGAGACCCAGTACTTC. This sequence encodes CASSYPRRYQETQYF.